This T cell receptor beta chain was sequenced during a study of T cell changes during pregnancy in multiple sclerosis. V trimming: 4 bases; J trimming: 7 bases; junction bases outside the gene matches: 10. This CDR3 is built from 15 residues. Germline V lookup: CDR1 MGHRA, CDR2 YSYEKL. Some clones are missing from TCRdb's copy, which holds only in-frame ones; the method was immunoSEQ multiplex PCR. The repertoire includes 60,000 to 95,000 clones, 85% to 95% of them detected once, and approximately 0.44% sits in the top ten. This clone was seen at least ten times. Sequences were derived from CD4+ T cells from peripheral blood mononuclear cells, sampled before pregnancy. This clonotype was obtained from a female donor with multiple sclerosis, enrolled in a pregnancy study. This chain connects TRBV4-1 to TRBJ1-2, with TRBD1 matching over 9 bases. The CDR3 is CASSLNRDRDAGYTF. The DNA of the CDR3 is TGCGCCAGCAGCCTCAACCGGGACAGGGACGCTGGCTACACCTTC.